Shown below are 11 T cell receptor beta chains from a single sample sequenced in a study of blood T cells in healthy people across ages. It was with a sample-barcoded 5' primer and a J-beta primer mix that a second PCR of roughly 7 to 11 cycles was run. A single record per CDR3 protein comes from TCRdb applying MiXCR to the 5' RACE reads. The sample contains 800,000 to 900,000 distinct CDR3 sequences, roughly 60% of which appear only once. The sequencing input was blood. The source is a man aged 25 to 45 in good health.

The rearrangement uses TRBV25-1 and TRBJ1-4, with a tentative D call TRBD1 (6 bases). Deletions cut 3 bases from V and 8 bases from J, with 16 bases between. CDR1 and CDR2 from the germline V gene are MGHDK and SYGVNS. The CDR3 extends over 15 amino acids. The CDR3 protein is CASSDQGLQEEKLFF. In DNA form, the CDR3 reads TGTGCCAGCAGTGACCAGGGGCTCCAGGAGGAAAAACTGTTTTTT.

The chain has TRBV20-1 and TRBJ2-1, with TRBD2 identical over 8 bases. Unmatched junction bases numbered 18, after V lost 6 bases and J lost 8 bases. The CDR3 sequence is 16 residues long. The germline CDR1 and CDR2 sequences are DFQATT and SNEGSKA (reference sequence). The CDR3 spells CSADQTGTRRGDEQFF. DNA of the CDR3: TGCAGTGCGGACCAGACCGGGACTAGGAGGGGAGATGAGCAGTTCTTC.

This clonotype has a single count. The rearrangement links TRBV27 to TRBJ1-6, with unresolved D. Germline CDR1 MNHEY, CDR2 SMNVEV (reference sequence). CDR3 length: 14 residues. The ends were cut back, 1 base at V and 2 bases at J, with 3 bases in the middle. Here the CDR3 reads CASSLYPYNSPLHF. The CDR3 nucleotides are TGTGCCAGCAGTTTATACCCCTATAATTCACCCCTCCACTTT.

The rearrangement joins TRBV12-5 to TRBJ1-2; the D is unclear. The germline V gene has CDR1 LGHNT and CDR2 FRNRAP. CDR3 length: 12 residues. Trimming took 4 bases from V and 2 from J, leaving 5 bases between them. CDR3 sequence (DNA): TGTGCTAGTGGTTCCGAGAACTATGGCTACACCTTC. Its protein product is CASGSENYGYTF.

V gene TRBV3-1 combines with J gene TRBJ2-1; a possible D gene is TRBD2 (6 bases). Trimming removed 0 bases from V and 4 bases from J, with 13 bases in between. This CDR3 has 16 amino acids. CDR1 LGHDT and CDR2 YNNKEL come from the germline V gene (reference sequence). The CDR3 here is CASSQDGSGRYNEQFF. CDR3 bases: TGTGCCAGCAGCCAAGATGGGTCAGGGAGGTACAATGAGCAGTTCTTC.

The rearrangement joins TRBV13 to TRBJ2-3, with TRBD2 identical over 8 bases. The germline V gene has CDR1 PRHDT and CDR2 FYEKMQ (reference sequence). The CDR3 is made up of 17 amino acids. The trim removed 0 bases at V and 4 bases at J, leaving 9 bases unmatched. The CDR3 DNA reads as TGTGCCAGCAGCTTAGGATCCCGGGGGGGAGGGGCAGATACGCAGTATTTT. Amino acid sequence: CASSLGSRGGGADTQYF.

This chain uses TRBV4-2 with TRBJ1-1; 7 bases match TRBD1. Trimming at V came to 0 bases and at J to 12 bases, leaving 13 bases not matched to a gene. Germline values: CDR1 LGHNA, CDR2 YNFKEQ. This CDR3 region has 15 residues. The CDR3 is CASSQDWKGATETFF. In nucleotides, the CDR3 is TGTGCCAGCAGCCAAGATTGGAAGGGGGCGACCGAAACTTTCTTT.

The chain is built from TRBV11-1 and TRBJ1-1; 9 nucleotides match TRBD1. V lost 4 bases, J lost 3 bases, and 6 bases stayed unmatched. The germline CDR1 and CDR2 sequences are SGHAT and FQDESV (reference sequence). The CDR3 spans 15 residues. The CDR3 bases are TGTGCCAGCAGCTCGGGACAGGGACGGGACACTGAAGCTTTCTTT. Residues: CASSSGQGRDTEAFF. Supplemented by reference TRBV11-1 and TRBJ1-1, the full variable domain reads EAEVAQSPRYKITEKSQAVAFWCDPISGHATLYWYRQILGQGPELLVQFQDESVVDDSQLPKDRFSAERLKGVDSTLKIQPAELGDSAMYLCASSSGQGRDTEAFFGQGTRLTVV.

This clonotype was counted only a few times. The chain uses TRBV10-3 and TRBJ2-4; D perhaps matches TRBD2 (5 bases). Per germline, CDR1 ENHRY and CDR2 SYGVKD. The V end lost 0 bases, the J end lost 4 bases, and 7 bases lay between the germline ends. CDR3 length: 14 amino acids. CDR3 nucleotide sequence: TGTGCCATCAGTGAGTCGAGGGAGAAAAACATTCAGTACTTC. As protein: CAISESREKNIQYF.

This clonotype has at least ten counts. The J gene is TRBJ1-6, the V gene TRBV7-2, with 8 nucleotides matching TRBD1. Trimming removed 5 bases from V and 10 bases from J; junction bases left unmatched: 10. CDR3 size: 15 residues. CDR1 and CDR2 (germline): SGHTA, FQGNSA. The CDR3, as DNA: TGTGCCAGCAGCCCCCGACAGGGGAGTAGCTCACCCCTCCACTTT. Translation: CASSPRQGSSSPLHF.

The CDR3 DNA reads TGTGCCAGCAGCTTGGGCCGAGGACAGTCCAATGAGCAGTTCTTC. This gives the protein CASSLGRGQSNEQFF. This chain connects TRBV7-9 to TRBJ2-1, with D possibly TRBD1 on 6 matching bases. Trimming shortened V by 3 bases and J by 6 bases, and 15 bases separated the two germline ends. The CDR3 loop spans 15 amino acids. Germline V gives CDR1 SEHNR, CDR2 FQNEAQ (reference sequence). The full variable domain, in which reference TRBV7-9 and TRBJ2-1 provide the parts outside the CDR3, is DTGVSQNPRHKITKRGQNVTFRCDPISEHNRLYWYRQTLGQGPEFLTYFQNEAQLEKSRLLSDRFSAERPKGSFSTLEIQRTEQGDSAMYLCASSLGRGQSNEQFFGPGTRLTVL.